Each of the 23 T cell receptor beta chains below was sequenced from the same sample in a study of cytomegalovirus exposure and HLA in healthy donors (TCRdb year 2017). The library was built by means of the immunoSEQ multiplex PCR assay. For the multiplex PCR, a mixture combining 60 forward primers for TCR Vbeta segments and 13 reverse primers for TCR Jbeta segments was used. The table was pulled from immuneACCESS by TCRdb, which kept in-frame rearrangements only. Such tables lose some clones; where checked, under half of the loss comes from unresolved V genes, and the rest has no known cause. This sample is represented by 150,000 to 200,000 clones; roughly 12% of them were singletons. The ten largest clones add up to more than 7% of the sample. Material: PBMCs. These receptors were collected from a man in his fifties in good health and CMV-seropositive.

The genes are TRBV6-5 and TRBJ2-5; 10 bases fit TRBD2. V dropped 3 bases and J dropped 5; count of bases not matched to a gene: 6. The CDR3 has 15 amino acids. Germline CDR1 MNHEY, CDR2 SVGAGI. In DNA, the CDR3 is TGTGCCAGCAGTTATTTAGCGGGGGGTCGGGAGACCCAGTACTTC. Protein: CASSYLAGGRETQYF.

This clone occurred a few times. The rearrangement links TRBV7-2 to TRBJ1-1; D is undetermined. Trimming took off 11 bases at V and 0 bases at J, with 19 bases between the two ends. Germline lookup yields CDR1 SGHTA and CDR2 FQGNSA. The CDR3 is 15 amino acids. The CDR3 loop is CAVPPVGAMNTEAFF. The CDR3 DNA reads as TGTGCCGTCCCGCCAGTTGGAGCAATGAACACTGAAGCTTTCTTT.

V is TRBV30 and J is TRBJ2-5; a possible D gene is TRBD1 (5 bases). CDR1 GTSNPN and CDR2 SVGIG come from the germline V gene (reference sequence). This CDR3 is 12 amino acids long. V was trimmed by 0 bases and J by 7 bases, leaving 9 bases between them. The CDR3 region has the DNA TGTGCCTGGAGTGTACGCCAGGGGACCCAGTACTTC. Translated: CAWSVRQGTQYF.

This clone was counted a few times. The chain carries TRBV30 and TRBJ1-1, with 9 bases lining up with TRBD1. The CDR3 runs 15 residues. The J segment lost 5 bases and the V segment lost 0 bases, leaving 7 bases of the junction unmatched. Germline V CDR1 and CDR2: GTSNPN, SVGIG (reference sequence). The CDR3 nucleotides are TGTGCCTGGAGTGTACTAACAGGGGGCGCGACTGAAGCTTTCTTT. Amino acid sequence: CAWSVLTGGATEAFF.

This clone has a handful of counts. Other nucleotide sequences in the sample specify the same CDR3. DNA for the CDR3: TGTGCCAGCAGTTTATTAGGAGGGGGCAGTGGAAACACCATATATTTT. It encodes CASSLLGGGSGNTIYF. The chain has TRBV28 and TRBJ1-3; 7 bases match TRBD1. V was clipped by 1 base and J by 3 bases; unmatched bases: 6. The germline V gene has CDR1 MDHEN and CDR2 SYDVKM. The CDR3 consists of 16 residues.

This rearrangement joins TRBV1 to TRBJ2-7; the listed D gene, TRBD2, was not tested against the DNA. TRBV1 is given as a pseudogene. The CDR3 totals 13 residues. In DNA, the CDR3 is TGCACCAGCCCCTGGGACTCCCCCTACGAGCAGTACTTC. Translated: CTSPWDSPYEQYF.

This sequence joins TRBV19 and TRBJ1-5, with TRBD1 as a possible D gene (5 bases). Trimming shortened V by 6 bases and J by 7 bases, and 19 bases separated the two germline ends. The CDR3 is 15 amino acids. Germline lookup yields CDR1 LNHDA and CDR2 SQIVND (reference sequence). The CDR3 sequence: CASRGHKDPRQPQHF. In nucleotides, the CDR3 is TGTGCCAGTAGGGGGCACAAGGACCCCCGGCAGCCCCAGCATTTT. Combining the CDR3 with reference TRBV19 and TRBJ1-5 gives the whole variable domain DGGITQSPKYLFRKEGQNVTLSCEQNLNHDAMYWYRQDPGQGLRLIYYSQIVNDFQKGDIAEGYSVSREKKESFPLTVTSAQKNPTAFYLCASRGHKDPRQPQHFGDGTRLSIL.

The chain combines TRBV7-2 with TRBJ1-2; D may be TRBD1 (6 bases). V was pared by 3 bases and J by 1 base, with 12 bases between. This CDR3 has 15 amino acids. Germline CDR1 and CDR2: SGHTA and FQGNSA. CDR3 region: CASSLIGQFNYGYTF. The CDR3 DNA reads TGTGCCAGCAGCTTGATTGGACAGTTTAACTATGGCTACACCTTC.

This clone was seen only a few times. This chain joins TRBV4-3 and TRBJ2-3; TRBD2 matches 9 bases. Per germline, CDR1 LGHNA and CDR2 YSLEER. With V trimmed by 0 bases and J by 7 bases, 11 bases remained unmatched. This CDR3 comprises 17 residues. In DNA form, the CDR3 reads TGCGCCAGCAGCCAAGATCCCAGCGGGGGGTTGGTAAATACGCAGTATTTT. Its protein product is CASSQDPSGGLVNTQYF.

The CDR3 protein is CASSDRLITSYNSPLHF. CDR3 DNA sequence: TGTGCCAGCAGTGACAGACTCATAACGTCCTATAATTCACCCCTCCACTTT. This sequence joins TRBV2 and TRBJ1-6; the D is unclear. V dropped 3 bases and J dropped 1 base, with 13 bases sitting between them. Germline assignment: CDR1 SNHLY and CDR2 FYNNEI. This CDR3 contains 17 residues. Supplemented by reference TRBV2 and TRBJ1-6, the full variable domain reads EPEVTQTPSHQVTQMGQEVILRCVPISNHLYFYWYRQILGQKVEFLVSFYNNEISEKSEIFDDQFSVERPDGSNFTLKIRSTKLEDSAMYFCASSDRLITSYNSPLHFGNGTRLTVT.

This chain uses TRBV9 with TRBJ2-7, with D uncertain. Per germline, CDR1 SGDLS and CDR2 YYNGEE. This CDR3 is built from 14 residues. V was clipped by 2 bases and J by 1 base, with 10 bases between them. The CDR3 loop is CASSVGPKSYEQYV. CDR3 DNA sequence: TGTGCCAGCAGCGTTGGGCCGAAATCCTACGAGCAGTACGTC.

Only a few counts were recorded for this clone. This chain links TRBV6-5 with TRBJ1-5; possibly TRBD1 for D (6 bases). V was clipped by 5 bases and J by 0 bases, with 11 bases between them. Germline lookup yields CDR1 MNHEY and CDR2 SVGAGI. There are 15 residues in the CDR3. The CDR3 protein is CASSQDRASNQPQHF. Here the CDR3 DNA reads TGTGCCAGCAGTCAGGACAGAGCTAGCAATCAGCCCCAGCATTTT.

The chain carries TRBV7-9 and TRBJ1-2, with a tentative D call TRBD1 (5 bases). With 5 bases removed from V and 12 bases from J, the gap between germline ends came to 16 bases. In germline, CDR1 is SEHNR, CDR2 FQNEAQ (reference sequence). This CDR3 has 12 amino acids. The CDR3 region is CASSHSVGANTF. CDR3 DNA sequence: TGTGCCAGCAGCCATTCGGTAGGGGCTAACACCTTC.

This chain connects TRBV6-6 to TRBJ1-3; TRBD1 matches 7 bases. V lost 5 bases to trimming and J lost 0 bases; unmatched junction nucleotides: 7. The CDR3 is 16 amino acids. Looked up from germline, CDR1 is MNHNY and CDR2 is SVGAGI (reference sequence). The CDR3 nucleotides are TGTGCCAGCAGTAAGACAGGGAAAAGCTCTGGAAACACCATATATTTT. Residues: CASSKTGKSSGNTIYF.

There are a few counts of this clone. CDR3 amino acids: CASSETGIISGANVLTF. As DNA, the CDR3 is TGTGCCAGCAGTGAGACAGGGATAATATCTGGGGCCAACGTCCTGACTTTC. The rearrangement uses TRBV2 and TRBJ2-6, with 7 bases aligning to TRBD1. With 3 bases clipped from V and 1 base from J, the junction kept 6 bases outside the gene matches. The CDR3 runs to 17 residues. The germline CDR1 and CDR2 sequences are SNHLY and FYNNEI.

This chain links TRBV6-1 with TRBJ1-2, with a weak D call TRBD1 (5 bases). Trimming pared 6 bases from V and 1 base from J, leaving 9 bases between. This CDR3 spans 13 amino acids. Germline values: CDR1 MNHNS, CDR2 SASEGT. CDR3 nucleotides: TGTGCCAGCAGCAGGCAGGGTAACTATGGCTACACCTTC. The encoded protein is CASSRQGNYGYTF.

In its sample, this clone was seen a few times. The J gene is TRBJ1-2, the V gene TRBV6-5; TRBD1 aligns across 9 bases. The ends lost 6 bases at V and 3 bases at J; junction bases unmatched: 8. Per the germline V gene, CDR1 is MNHEY and CDR2 is SVGAGI. The CDR3 is 15 residues long. The CDR3 sequence: CASRPFDRGYYGYTF. The CDR3 DNA sequence: TGTGCCAGCAGGCCATTCGACAGGGGGTACTATGGCTACACCTTC.

This clone was observed a few times. This chain uses TRBV6-1 with TRBJ1-5, with D tentatively TRBD1 (6 bases). Germline V gene sequence: CDR1 MNHNS, CDR2 SASEGT. Trimming shortened V by 4 bases and J by 3 bases, and 16 bases separated the two germline ends. The CDR3 is 16 residues long. Here the CDR3 DNA reads TGTGCCAGCAGTGTCCCCTTCGACAGGTACAATCAGCCCCAGCATTTT. This encodes CASSVPFDRYNQPQHF.

The table lists this clone with a few counts. The chain combines TRBV10-3 with TRBJ2-5, with 8 bases matching TRBD1. V lost 0 bases and J lost 4; bases outside the gene matches: 1. There are 14 residues in the CDR3. Germline CDR1 and CDR2: ENHRY and SYGVKD. The CDR3 coding sequence is TGTGCCATCAGTGAGTCTCAGGGGGCAGAGACCCAGTACTTC. Its translation: CAISESQGAETQYF.

This chain uses TRBV14 with TRBJ1-2; D may be TRBD1 (5 bases). This CDR3 is 12 amino acids long. Trimming cost V 5 bases and J 5 bases, with 9 bases left between them. The germline V gene has CDR1 SGHDN and CDR2 FVKESK. The CDR3, as DNA: TGTGCCAGCAGCGAGGGACTGTATGGCTACACCTTC. Translating it yields CASSEGLYGYTF.

The chain combines TRBV5-6 with TRBJ2-7; TRBD1 might be the D (6 bases). CDR1 and CDR2 (germline): SGHDT, YYEEEE. Trimming took 4 bases from V and 7 from J, leaving 21 bases between them. The CDR3 is made up of 15 amino acids. The CDR3 nucleotides are TGTGCCAGCAGCCGCCGGGACATTGATTATGTTGAGCAGTACTTC. Its protein is CASSRRDIDYVEQYF. Combining the CDR3 with reference TRBV5-6 and TRBJ2-7 gives the whole variable domain DAGVTQSPTHLIKTRGQQVTLRCSPKSGHDTVSWYQQALGQGPQFIFQYYEEEERQRGNFPDRFSGHQFPNYSSELNVNALLLGDSALYLCASSRRDIDYVEQYFGPGTRLTVT.

Only one count was recorded for this clone. J is TRBJ1-6 and V is TRBV18, with D possibly TRBD1 on 5 matching bases. The V and J ends lost 6 bases and 10 bases respectively, with 13 bases between them. Germline V lookup: CDR1 KGHSH, CDR2 LQKENI. The CDR3 covers 13 residues. CDR3 sequence (DNA): TGTGCCAGCTCTCTTGACAGCGCCTCACCCCTCCACTTT. It encodes CASSLDSASPLHF.

This sequence joins TRBV30 and TRBJ1-1; D is undetermined. This CDR3 region has 14 residues. In germline, CDR1 is GTSNPN, CDR2 SVGIG (reference sequence). Trimming cost V 2 bases and J 0 bases, with 10 bases left between them. The CDR3 is CAWSLNLMNTEAFF. In nucleotides, the CDR3 is TGTGCCTGGAGTCTAAATCTGATGAACACTGAAGCTTTCTTT.